This is a list of T cell receptor beta chains from one sample in a study of cytomegalovirus exposure and HLA in healthy donors. Profiling relied on immunoSEQ multiplex PCR, and the TCRdb table lists in-frame clones only, not all of them. This sample yields 110,000 or so clones, of which 75% to 90% are seen a single time; 4.4% belongs to the top ten. The sample comprised PBMCs. The origin of the receptors is a man younger than 35 in good health and CMV-seropositive. Both conserved end residues are part of each CDR3. D genes are given only for firm matches. The listing skips clone size in some rows; elsewhere it reads once, few, many or a size class.

J gene: TRBJ2-5; D gene: TRBD1; clone size: -; V gene: TRBV5-1; CDR3 protein: CASARKGAGGEQETQYF; CDR3 DNA: TGCGCCAGCGCCCGAAAAGGGGCAGGGGGTGAACAAGAGACCCAGTACTTC
J gene: TRBJ1-2; D gene: -; clone size: -; V gene: TRBV4-1; CDR3 protein: CASSQRVRDGYTF; CDR3 DNA: TGCGCCAGCAGCCAACGGGTCAGGGATGGCTACACCTTC
J gene: TRBJ2-3; D gene: TRBD2; clone size: -; V gene: TRBV28; CDR3 protein: CASSSSGASTDTQYF; CDR3 DNA: TGTGCCAGCAGTAGTAGCGGGGCAAGCACAGATACGCAGTATTTT
J gene: TRBJ2-3; D gene: TRBD1; clone size: few; V gene: TRBV6-5; CDR3 protein: CASRDRVGTDTQYF; CDR3 DNA: TGTGCCAGCAGGGACAGGGTGGGCACAGATACGCAGTATTTT
J gene: TRBJ2-7; D gene: -; clone size: -; V gene: TRBV6-1; CDR3 protein: CASSGPGVYGQYF; CDR3 DNA: TGTGCCAGCAGTGGCCCAGGGGTCTACGGGCAGTACTTC
J gene: TRBJ1-1; D gene: TRBD1; clone size: -; V gene: TRBV19; CDR3 protein: CASSRLDRPNTEAFF; CDR3 DNA: TGTGCCAGTAGTCGATTGGACAGGCCGAACACTGAAGCTTTCTTT
J gene: TRBJ2-5; D gene: -; clone size: -; V gene: TRBV10-2; CDR3 protein: CASKGGFVETQYF; CDR3 DNA: TGCGCCAGCAAGGGGGGGTTCGTAGAGACCCAGTACTTC
J gene: TRBJ2-1; D gene: -; clone size: -; V gene: TRBV9; CDR3 protein: CASSVEVASGGEQFF; CDR3 DNA: TGTGCCAGCAGCGTAGAGGTGGCCTCCGGGGGTGAGCAGTTCTTC
J gene: TRBJ2-7; D gene: TRBD1; clone size: -; V gene: TRBV6-5; CDR3 protein: CASSYSETGGYEQYF; CDR3 DNA: TGTGCCAGCAGTTACTCCGAGACAGGGGGCTACGAGCAGTACTTC
J gene: TRBJ1-4; D gene: TRBD1; clone size: -; V gene: TRBV6-5; CDR3 protein: CASRPGQGGEKLFF; CDR3 DNA: TGTGCCAGCAGACCGGGACAGGGGGGTGAAAAACTGTTTTTT
J gene: TRBJ1-3; D gene: -; clone size: -; V gene: TRBV5-1; CDR3 protein: CASSLAPRGGISGNTIYF; CDR3 DNA: TGCGCCAGCAGCTTGGCCCCGAGGGGAGGGATCTCTGGAAACACCATATATTTT
J gene: TRBJ2-1; D gene: -; clone size: -; V gene: TRBV10-3; CDR3 protein: CAIQAGPYNEQFF; CDR3 DNA: TGTGCCATCCAGGCAGGGCCCTACAATGAGCAGTTCTTC
J gene: TRBJ2-1; D gene: -; clone size: -; V gene: TRBV11-2; CDR3 protein: CASSLVVVEGTDFYNEQFF; CDR3 DNA: TGTGCCAGCAGCTTAGTAGTAGTGGAGGGGACAGACTTCTACAATGAGCAGTTCTTC
J gene: TRBJ2-3; D gene: -; clone size: -; V gene: TRBV6-5; CDR3 protein: CASSFRLPNPTDTQYF; CDR3 DNA: TGTGCCAGCAGTTTCCGACTCCCAAACCCCACAGATACGCAGTATTTT
J gene: TRBJ1-3; D gene: TRBD1; clone size: -; V gene: TRBV28; CDR3 protein: CASSPQGQFEDSGNTIYF; CDR3 DNA: TGTGCCAGCAGTCCCCAGGGACAGTTCGAGGACTCTGGAAACACCATATATTTT
J gene: TRBJ1-4; D gene: TRBD1; clone size: -; V gene: TRBV29-1; CDR3 protein: CSVEDWDRGLFF; CDR3 DNA: TGCAGCGTTGAAGATTGGGACAGGGGACTGTTTTTT
J gene: TRBJ2-3; D gene: -; clone size: -; V gene: TRBV28; CDR3 protein: CASRRDLTGGDTQYF; CDR3 DNA: TGTGCCAGCAGGAGAGACCTTACCGGGGGAGATACGCAGTATTTT
J gene: TRBJ2-6; D gene: -; clone size: once; V gene: TRBV5-6; CDR3 protein: CASSLGLGGGSGANVLTF; CDR3 DNA: TGTGCCAGCAGCTTGGGTCTCGGAGGAGGCTCTGGGGCCAACGTCCTGACTTTC
J gene: TRBJ2-1; D gene: -; clone size: -; V gene: TRBV4-3; CDR3 protein: CASSQDFGFYNEQFF; CDR3 DNA: TGCGCCAGCAGCCAAGATTTTGGCTTCTACAATGAGCAGTTCTTC
J gene: TRBJ2-2; D gene: -; clone size: -; V gene: TRBV27; CDR3 protein: CASSYGLVPGELFF; CDR3 DNA: TGTGCCAGCAGTTATGGCCTAGTTCCCGGGGAGCTGTTTTTT
J gene: TRBJ2-5; D gene: -; clone size: -; V gene: TRBV29-1; CDR3 protein: CSADRGIEETQYF; CDR3 DNA: TGCAGCGCCGATCGGGGTATCGAAGAGACCCAGTACTTC
J gene: TRBJ2-3; D gene: TRBD2; clone size: -; V gene: TRBV7-9; CDR3 protein: CASSRLTSGATDTQYF; CDR3 DNA: TGTGCCAGCAGCCGATTGACTAGCGGGGCCACAGATACGCAGTATTTT
J gene: TRBJ1-5; D gene: TRBD1; clone size: once; V gene: TRBV2; CDR3 protein: CASSIQGGDQPQHF; CDR3 DNA: TGTGCCAGCAGTATACAGGGGGGGGATCAGCCCCAGCATTTT
J gene: TRBJ2-5; D gene: TRBD1; clone size: -; V gene: TRBV13; CDR3 protein: CASSFGQGAWGETQYF; CDR3 DNA: TGTGCCAGCAGCTTTGGTCAGGGGGCTTGGGGAGAGACCCAGTACTTC
J gene: TRBJ1-5; D gene: -; clone size: -; V gene: TRBV27; CDR3 protein: CASSSHRDRSNQPQHF; CDR3 DNA: TGTGCCAGCAGTTCGCACAGGGATAGGAGCAATCAGCCCCAGCATTTT
J gene: TRBJ1-2; D gene: -; clone size: -; V gene: TRBV6-1; CDR3 protein: CASSEAMGQGNYGYTF; CDR3 DNA: TGTGCCAGCAGTGAAGCTATGGGGCAGGGTAACTATGGCTACACCTTC
J gene: TRBJ1-3; D gene: -; clone size: once; V gene: TRBV10-2; CDR3 protein: CASGLGGGNTIYF; CDR3 DNA: TGCGCCAGCGGATTGGGCGGGGGAAACACCATATATTTT
J gene: TRBJ2-7; D gene: -; clone size: -; V gene: TRBV7-9; CDR3 protein: CASSLGTGYEQYF; CDR3 DNA: TGTGCCAGCAGCTTAGGAACGGGGTACGAGCAGTACTTC
J gene: TRBJ2-7; D gene: TRBD1; clone size: -; V gene: TRBV10-3; CDR3 protein: CAISDPGQERGEQYF; CDR3 DNA: TGTGCCATCAGTGACCCGGGACAGGAGAGGGGAGAGCAGTACTTC
J gene: TRBJ1-1; D gene: TRBD1; clone size: -; V gene: TRBV5-4; CDR3 protein: CASSLGTGGEAFF; CDR3 DNA: TGTGCCAGCAGCTTGGGGACAGGGGGCGAAGCTTTCTTT
J gene: TRBJ1-2; D gene: TRBD1; clone size: -; V gene: TRBV27; CDR3 protein: CASKLQQGTVYGYTF; CDR3 DNA: TGTGCCAGCAAATTACAACAGGGGACCGTCTATGGCTACACCTTC
J gene: TRBJ2-2; D gene: TRBD2; clone size: -; V gene: TRBV5-4; CDR3 protein: CASSLAQRGAAGELFF; CDR3 DNA: TGTGCCAGCAGCTTGGCCCAGCGGGGGGCTGCCGGGGAGCTGTTTTTT
J gene: TRBJ2-6; D gene: -; clone size: -; V gene: TRBV14; CDR3 protein: CASSPSGSGANVLTF; CDR3 DNA: TGTGCCAGCAGCCCCTCGGGTAGTGGGGCCAACGTCCTGACTTTC
J gene: TRBJ1-2; D gene: -; clone size: -; V gene: TRBV19; CDR3 protein: CASSQTTSDWNYGYTF; CDR3 DNA: TGTGCCAGTAGTCAAACAACGTCGGACTGGAACTATGGCTACACCTTC
J gene: TRBJ1-1; D gene: -; clone size: -; V gene: TRBV6-1; CDR3 protein: CASTLGGLDTEAFF; CDR3 DNA: TGTGCCAGCACCCTGGGGGGGCTGGACACTGAAGCTTTCTTT
J gene: TRBJ2-1; D gene: TRBD2; clone size: -; V gene: TRBV10-3; CDR3 protein: CAISEQLAGGGNEQFF; CDR3 DNA: TGTGCCATCAGTGAGCAACTAGCGGGGGGGGGCAATGAGCAGTTCTTC
J gene: TRBJ2-7; D gene: -; clone size: few; V gene: TRBV28; CDR3 protein: CASSLRWGAVYF; CDR3 DNA: TGTGCCAGCAGCCTACGGTGGGGAGCAGTATACTTC
J gene: TRBJ2-7; D gene: -; clone size: -; V gene: TRBV4-1; CDR3 protein: CASSQGTPFSYEQYF; CDR3 DNA: TGCGCCAGCAGCCAAGGGACACCTTTTTCCTACGAGCAGTACTTC
J gene: TRBJ1-2; D gene: TRBD1; clone size: -; V gene: TRBV2; CDR3 protein: CASSKYGTGTSYGYTF; CDR3 DNA: TGTGCCAGCAGTAAGTACGGGACAGGTACAAGCTATGGCTACACCTTC
J gene: TRBJ2-1; D gene: -; clone size: -; V gene: TRBV2; CDR3 protein: CASSVSLTGAYNEQFF; CDR3 DNA: TGTGCCAGCAGTGTTTCACTAACGGGGGCCTACAATGAGCAGTTCTTC
J gene: TRBJ2-7; D gene: -; clone size: -; V gene: TRBV28; CDR3 protein: CASSRLIPPYEQYF; CDR3 DNA: TGTGCCAGCAGTCGACTGATTCCTCCCTACGAGCAGTACTTC
J gene: TRBJ2-2; D gene: TRBD2; clone size: -; V gene: TRBV2; CDR3 protein: CASNSGGGPVGELFF; CDR3 DNA: TGTGCCAGCAACTCTGGCGGGGGGCCGGTCGGGGAGCTGTTTTTT
J gene: TRBJ2-5; D gene: TRBD2; clone size: -; V gene: TRBV4-2; CDR3 protein: CASSQGAGDAETQYF; CDR3 DNA: TGTGCCAGCAGCCAAGGGGCGGGGGACGCGGAGACCCAGTACTTC
J gene: TRBJ2-7; D gene: -; clone size: -; V gene: TRBV5-1; CDR3 protein: CASSFDLAGYEQYF; CDR3 DNA: TGCGCCAGCAGCTTCGACCTGGCGGGCTACGAGCAGTACTTC
J gene: TRBJ1-1; D gene: -; clone size: many; V gene: TRBV19; CDR3 protein: CASSIAGKAFF; CDR3 DNA: TGTGCCAGTAGTATCGCGGGGAAAGCTTTCTTT
J gene: TRBJ1-2; D gene: -; clone size: -; V gene: TRBV10-3; CDR3 protein: CAISEGSFDGYTF; CDR3 DNA: TGTGCCATCAGTGAGGGCAGTTTCGATGGCTACACCTTC
J gene: TRBJ1-4; D gene: -; clone size: -; V gene: TRBV4-1; CDR3 protein: CASSRGGPTNEKLFF; CDR3 DNA: TGCGCCAGCAGCCGGGGGGGCCCGACTAATGAAAAACTGTTTTTT
J gene: TRBJ2-5; D gene: TRBD2; clone size: -; V gene: TRBV5-4; CDR3 protein: CASSLGATLARGETQYF; CDR3 DNA: TGTGCCAGCAGCTTGGGGGCCACACTAGCGAGAGGAGAGACCCAGTACTTC
J gene: TRBJ2-7; D gene: -; clone size: -; V gene: TRBV7-2; CDR3 protein: CASSLSSTEQYF; CDR3 DNA: TGTGCCAGCAGCTTAAGCTCTACCGAGCAGTACTTC
J gene: TRBJ2-1; D gene: -; clone size: -; V gene: TRBV4-2; CDR3 protein: CASSQENSDNEQFF; CDR3 DNA: TGTGCCAGCAGCCAAGAGAATAGCGACAATGAGCAGTTCTTC
J gene: TRBJ1-5; D gene: TRBD1; clone size: -; V gene: TRBV18; CDR3 protein: CASSPEGDRDYQPQHF; CDR3 DNA: TGTGCCAGCTCACCAGAGGGGGACAGGGACTATCAGCCCCAGCATTTT
J gene: TRBJ2-7; D gene: -; clone size: -; V gene: TRBV7-2; CDR3 protein: CASSISGTQAYEQYF; CDR3 DNA: TGTGCCAGCAGCATCTCCGGGACACAAGCCTACGAGCAGTACTTC
J gene: TRBJ1-5; D gene: -; clone size: few; V gene: TRBV18; CDR3 protein: CASSPNRARTSQHF; CDR3 DNA: TGTGCCAGCTCACCAAACAGGGCCCGAACGTCCCAGCATTTT
J gene: TRBJ2-3; D gene: TRBD1; clone size: -; V gene: TRBV6-6; CDR3 protein: CASSHGQAPSTDTQYF; CDR3 DNA: TGTGCCAGCAGTCACGGACAGGCCCCTAGCACAGATACGCAGTATTTT
J gene: TRBJ1-2; D gene: TRBD1; clone size: -; V gene: TRBV19; CDR3 protein: CASSIGRGRGYTF; CDR3 DNA: TGTGCCAGTAGTATAGGTAGGGGGCGTGGCTACACCTTC
J gene: TRBJ1-1; D gene: -; clone size: -; V gene: TRBV5-1; CDR3 protein: CASTQDGGGTEAFF; CDR3 DNA: TGCGCCAGCACCCAGGACGGGGGGGGCACTGAAGCTTTCTTT
J gene: TRBJ2-3; D gene: TRBD1; clone size: -; V gene: TRBV29-1; CDR3 protein: CSAVGVQGASADTQYF; CDR3 DNA: TGCAGCGCTGTTGGGGTGCAGGGGGCTAGCGCAGATACGCAGTATTTT
J gene: TRBJ2-2; D gene: TRBD2; clone size: once; V gene: TRBV4-1; CDR3 protein: CASSLGVAGGNTGELFF; CDR3 DNA: TGCGCCAGCAGCCTTGGGGTCGCGGGAGGGAACACCGGGGAGCTGTTTTTT
J gene: TRBJ2-2; D gene: TRBD1; clone size: -; V gene: TRBV18; CDR3 protein: CASSPSLTGRLSGELFF; CDR3 DNA: TGTGCCAGCTCCCCGAGCTTGACAGGGCGTTTATCCGGGGAGCTGTTTTTT
J gene: TRBJ1-6; D gene: -; clone size: -; V gene: TRBV12-5; CDR3 protein: CASGFKAGPNNSPLHF; CDR3 DNA: TGTGCTAGTGGTTTTAAGGCAGGGCCTAATAATTCACCCCTCCACTTT